This T cell receptor beta chain was identified in a study of beta chain features in type 1 diabetes. Study outcomes and limitations: A potential PCR bias toward shorter templates would be equal in patient and control samples.

Expressed TCRB transcripts were sequenced, since all the RNA that had been isolated was reverse transcribed. The repertoire was sequenced with immunoSEQ multiplex PCR; TCRdb's copy has only in-frame clones and lacks some. The data show around 330,000 clones, approximately 11% seen once. In the case of this clone: The antigen is unknown.

Unmatched junction bases numbered 2, after V lost 2 bases and J lost 4 bases. This CDR3 spans 13 amino acids. Per germline, CDR1 MNHEY and CDR2 SMNVEV (reference sequence). The source material was naive CD4+ T cells from blood. This TCR came from a woman aged 25-40 years in good health. The chain combines TRBV27 with TRBJ2-7, with 7 bases fitting TRBD1. In DNA form, the CDR3 reads TGTGCCAGCAGTTTAAACAGGGGTTACGAGCAGTACTTC. Amino acids: CASSLNRGYEQYF.